Following are 4 T cell receptor beta chains from one sample sequenced in a study of blood T cells in healthy people across ages (dated by TCRdb to 2015 to 2017). To prepare the library, 5' RACE was applied. Sequencing took place on an Illumina HiSeq 2500. A second PCR of roughly 6 to 11 cycles was run with a J-beta primer mix and a sample-barcoded 5' primer. Starting from the raw public reads, TCRdb applied fastp trimming at Q25, assembled clones with MiXCR and retained in-frame beta chains. All rows with the same CDR3 protein become a single entry with the most common DNA and genes. This sample is represented by approximately 1.5 million distinct CDR3 sequences; roughly 32% of them were singletons. The top ten hold roughly 12% of the sample. Sequences were obtained from blood. The receptors originated from a woman between 25 and 40 years old in good health.

This clonotype has only a few counts. The chain uses TRBV20-1 and TRBJ2-5; 12 bases agree with TRBD2. V trimming: 3 bases; J trimming: 4 bases; junction bases outside the gene matches: 12. Germline CDR1 reads DFQATT; CDR2 reads SNEGSKA (reference sequence). This CDR3 has 17 residues. The CDR3 is CSASPRTSGVGVETQYF. The DNA of the CDR3 is TGCAGTGCTAGTCCCCGGACTAGCGGGGTGGGGGTAGAGACCCAGTACTTC.

The J gene is TRBJ2-7, the V gene TRBV27; 7 nucleotides match TRBD2. With V trimmed by 4 bases and J by 6 bases, 12 bases remained unmatched. The germline V gene has CDR1 MNHEY and CDR2 SMNVEV (reference sequence). The CDR3 sequence is 15 residues long. CDR3 sequence: CASSWPWEGQSEQYF. Written as DNA, the CDR3 is TGTGCCAGCAGTTGGCCGTGGGAGGGCCAATCCGAGCAGTACTTC.

This sequence joins TRBV28 and TRBJ2-7; weak D call: TRBD2 (7 bases). The CDR3 extends over 14 amino acids. The V and J ends lost 11 bases and 0 bases respectively, with 17 bases between them. The germline CDR1 and CDR2 sequences are MDHEN and SYDVKM. In DNA, the CDR3 is TGTGCCCATAACAGGGCGGGGGACTCCTACGAGCAGTACTTC. Translated: CAHNRAGDSYEQYF.

There are a few counts of this clonotype. The chain is built from TRBV28 and TRBJ2-4; the D is unclear. Germline CDR1 is MDHEN and CDR2 is SYDVKM. The CDR3 has 13 amino acids. V shed 6 bases and J shed 15 bases, with 21 bases lying between them. Here the CDR3 DNA reads TGTGCCAGCAGGACGACCAAAGACTTCGGGTTGTACTTC. This gives the protein CASRTTKDFGLYF. The full variable domain, in which reference TRBV28 and TRBJ2-4 provide the parts outside the CDR3, is DVKVTQSSRYLVKRTGEKVFLECVQDMDHENMFWYRQDPGLGLRLIYFSYDVKMKEKGDIPEGYSVSREKKERFSLILESASTNQTSMYLCASRTTKDFGLYFGAGTRLSVL.